A single sample is the source of the 8 T cell receptor beta chains below, sequenced in a study of cytomegalovirus exposure and HLA in healthy donors. Amplification used 60 Vbeta primers and 13 Jbeta primers. Assay: immunoSEQ multiplex PCR; the TCRdb copy retains only in-frame clones and omits some. The sample has nearly 300,000 clones; roughly 88% are singletons. Sequencing was carried out using PBMCs. The origin of the receptors is a man between 35 and 55 years old in good health and CMV-seropositive.

The table lists this clone with a few counts. V and J are TRBV7-9 and TRBJ2-5; possibly TRBD1 for D (6 bases). Germline V lookup: CDR1 SEHNR, CDR2 FQNEAQ (reference sequence). CDR3 length: 13 amino acids. With 2 bases removed from V and 5 bases from J, the gap between germline ends came to 9 bases. The CDR3 here is CASSLMGAETQYF. CDR3 in DNA: TGTGCCAGCAGCTTAATGGGGGCGGAGACCCAGTACTTC. The full variable domain, completed using reference TRBV7-9 and TRBJ2-5, is DTGVSQNPRHKITKRGQNVTFRCDPISEHNRLYWYRQTLGQGPEFLTYFQNEAQLEKSRLLSDRFSAERPKGSFSTLEIQRTEQGDSAMYLCASSLMGAETQYFGPGTRLLVL.

V gene TRBV27 combines with J gene TRBJ2-6; 7 bases are a match to TRBD1. The CDR3 extends over 19 amino acids. Germline V gene data show CDR1 as MNHEY and CDR2 as SMNVEV (reference sequence). Germline trimming cut 2 bases from V and 2 bases from J; bases unmatched to any gene: 12. The chain's CDR3 is CASSLRVTGWLTGANVLTF. For the CDR3, the DNA is TGTGCCAGCAGTTTAAGGGTGACAGGGTGGTTAACTGGGGCCAACGTCCTGACTTTC.

The V and J genes are TRBV28 and TRBJ1-2, with a tentative D call TRBD1 (5 bases). The V end lost 9 bases, the J end lost 3 bases, and 11 bases lay between the germline ends. The V gene's germline CDR1 is MDHEN and CDR2 SYDVKM. This CDR3 comprises 12 residues. DNA for the CDR3: TGTGCCAGTCAGACAGCCTACTATGGCTACACCTTC. Its protein is CASQTAYYGYTF.

This chain joins TRBV28 and TRBJ2-5, with TRBD2 identical over 10 bases. Unmatched junction bases numbered 11, after V lost 6 bases and J lost 4 bases. Per the germline V gene, CDR1 is MDHEN and CDR2 is SYDVKM. The CDR3 has 16 residues. The CDR3 sequence is CASSTRTSGRGETQYF. The DNA of the CDR3 is TGTGCCAGCAGCACGCGGACTAGCGGAAGGGGAGAGACCCAGTACTTC.

The V and J genes are TRBV27 and TRBJ1-4; tentatively, D is TRBD1 (6 bases). The CDR3 loop spans 18 amino acids. CDR1 and CDR2 (germline): MNHEY, SMNVEV (reference sequence). V was cut by 7 bases and J by 3 bases, with 24 bases left in between. In DNA form, the CDR3 reads TGTGCCAGCAAGGGTGGGTCAGGGGCCGGTTCTCCTAATGAAAAACTGTTTTTT. This sequence encodes CASKGGSGAGSPNEKLFF.

This clone turned up a few times. V gene TRBV5-4 combines with J gene TRBJ2-1; D remains unclear. Between the trimmed V and J ends, which lost 1 base and 2 bases, there was a span of 10 bases. The CDR3 length is 15 residues. Germline CDR1 is SGHNT and CDR2 is YYREEE (reference sequence). CDR3 DNA: TGTGCCAGCAGCTTGTCATCGGGTACCTACAATGAGCAGTTCTTC. As protein: CASSLSSGTYNEQFF. Based on the CDR3 plus reference TRBV5-4 and TRBJ2-1, the full variable domain is ETGVTQSPTHLIKTRGQQVTLRCSSQSGHNTVSWYQQALGQGPQFIFQYYREEENGRGNFPPRFSGLQFPNYSSELNVNALELDDSALYLCASSLSSGTYNEQFFGPGTRLTVL.

The rearrangement joins TRBV5-5 to TRBJ2-1, with D perhaps TRBD2 (5 bases). Germline V gene lookup returns CDR1 SGHKS and CDR2 YYEKEE (reference sequence). This CDR3 region has 15 residues. The ends were cut back, 2 bases at V and 0 bases at J, with 9 bases in the middle. CDR3 DNA: TGTGCCAGCAGCTTTGTGAGCGGCTCCTACAATGAGCAGTTCTTC. Translated: CASSFVSGSYNEQFF.

Here the CDR3 reads CASGLVHTLPQGVGETQYF. The CDR3 DNA reads TGTGCTAGTGGTTTGGTGCACACATTACCTCAGGGGGTGGGGGAGACCCAGTACTTC. J is TRBJ2-5 and V is TRBV12-5, with 7 bases aligning to TRBD1. Germline loops: CDR1 LGHNT, CDR2 FRNRAP. Trimming at V came to 0 bases and at J to 5 bases, leaving 18 bases not matched to a gene. The CDR3 loop spans 19 amino acids. Complete variable domain (other parts from reference TRBV12-5 and TRBJ2-5): DARVTQTPRHKVTEMGQEVTMRCQPILGHNTVFWYRQTMMQGLELLAYFRNRAPLDDSGMPKDRFSAEMPDATLATLKIQPSEPRDSAVYFCASGLVHTLPQGVGETQYFGPGTRLLVL.